These T cell receptor beta chains were read from a single sample in a study of blood T cell repertoires in COVID-19. Using immunoSEQ multiplex PCR, the repertoire was profiled, and TCRdb retains in-frame clones only, with some absent. The table includes under 250,000 clones, around 83% detected once. The source material was peripheral blood. These receptors were obtained from a man in his fifties or sixties with active or convalescent COVID-19. The CDR3 runs from the conserved cysteine through the conserved F or W. The D gene is left open where the match is weak. Where a row states a size, it is once, few, many or the class of an expanded clone; other rows omit it.

D: NA
J: TRBJ2-1
V: TRBV27
size: NA
CDR3: CASSLFGSSYNEQFF
DNA: TGTGCCAGCAGTTTATTCGGGAGCTCCTACAATGAGCAGTTCTTC

D: NA
J: TRBJ1-2
V: TRBV11-2
size: once
CDR3: CASSLPRENNYGYTF
DNA: TGTGCCAGCAGCTTACCCCGGGAGAATAACTATGGCTACACCTTC

D: TRBD1
J: TRBJ1-1
V: TRBV5-5
size: NA
CDR3: CASSLWTGGRTEAFF
DNA: TGTGCCAGCAGCCTCTGGACAGGGGGCAGGACTGAAGCTTTCTTT

D: NA
J: TRBJ1-2
V: TRBV28
size: NA
CDR3: CASGWGGPSGYGYTF
DNA: TGTGCCAGCGGCTGGGGGGGCCCATCAGGCTATGGCTACACCTTC

D: NA
J: TRBJ1-6
V: TRBV18
size: NA
CDR3: CASSPGWGSNSPLHF
DNA: TGTGCCAGCTCACCGGGATGGGGCTCGAATTCACCCCTCCACTTT

D: TRBD1
J: TRBJ1-1
V: TRBV5-1
size: NA
CDR3: CASRLGQGAWTEAFF
DNA: TGCGCCAGCAGACTCGGACAGGGGGCTTGGACTGAAGCTTTCTTT

D: TRBD1
J: TRBJ1-6
V: TRBV4-3
size: NA
CDR3: CASSQDVGTGVTPLHF
DNA: TGCGCCAGCAGCCAAGATGTTGGGACAGGGGTAACACCCCTCCACTTT

D: NA
J: TRBJ1-2
V: TRBV28
size: NA
CDR3: CASSLQGYGYTF
DNA: TGTGCCAGCAGTTTACAGGGCTATGGCTACACCTTC

D: TRBD1
J: TRBJ1-6
V: TRBV5-6
size: NA
CDR3: CASSLTYGQGNSPLHF
DNA: TGTGCCAGCAGCTTGACCTATGGACAGGGGAATTCACCCCTCCACTTT

D: NA
J: TRBJ1-5
V: TRBV3-1/TRBV3-2
size: once
CDR3: CASSPSFYSNQPQHF
DNA: TGTGCCAGCAGCCCTAGCTTCTATAGCAATCAGCCCCAGCATTTT

D: NA
J: TRBJ2-1
V: TRBV7-8
size: NA
CDR3: CASSLSTSSYNEQFF
DNA: TGTGCCAGCAGCTTATCTACTAGCTCCTACAATGAGCAGTTCTTC

D: TRBD1
J: TRBJ1-5
V: TRBV19
size: NA
CDR3: CASSNRGHQPQHF
DNA: TGTGCCAGTTCTAACAGGGGGCATCAGCCCCAGCATTTT

D: NA
J: TRBJ1-4
V: TRBV9
size: once
CDR3: CASSVDSNEKLFF
DNA: TGTGCCAGCAGCGTAGACAGTAATGAAAAACTGTTTTTT

D: NA
J: TRBJ2-1
V: TRBV19
size: NA
CDR3: CASSIVGEQFF
DNA: TGTGCCAGTAGTATAGTCGGTGAGCAGTTCTTC

D: TRBD2
J: TRBJ2-1
V: TRBV29-1
size: NA
CDR3: CSVEGAGGPSDEQFF
DNA: TGCAGCGTTGAGGGGGCGGGAGGGCCGTCGGATGAGCAGTTCTTC

D: TRBD2
J: TRBJ2-1
V: TRBV5-4
size: NA
CDR3: CASTLGAGDREQFF
DNA: TGTGCCAGCACCCTTGGGGCGGGAGACCGGGAGCAGTTCTTC

D: TRBD2
J: TRBJ2-5
V: TRBV2
size: NA
CDR3: CASRGLAGGLQETQYF
DNA: TGTGCCAGCAGGGGACTAGCGGGGGGACTCCAAGAGACCCAGTACTTC

D: TRBD2
J: TRBJ2-2
V: TRBV7-3
size: NA
CDR3: CASSLRLAGNTGELFF
DNA: TGTGCCAGCAGCTTAAGACTAGCGGGAAACACCGGGGAGCTGTTTTTT

D: TRBD1
J: TRBJ1-4
V: TRBV10-3
size: NA
CDR3: CAIGEDRDNEKLFF
DNA: TGTGCCATCGGAGAGGACAGGGACAATGAAAAACTGTTTTTT

D: TRBD1
J: TRBJ2-7
V: TRBV27
size: NA
CDR3: CASSSQGQGRNEQYF
DNA: TGTGCCAGCAGTTCACAAGGACAGGGTCGCAACGAGCAGTACTTC

D: TRBD1
J: TRBJ1-1
V: TRBV18
size: NA
CDR3: CASSPTGGAEAFF
DNA: TGTGCCAGCTCACCAACAGGGGGAGCTGAAGCTTTCTTT

D: TRBD1
J: TRBJ1-5
V: TRBV27
size: NA
CDR3: CASNSLTGDQPQHF
DNA: TGTGCCAGCAACTCCTTGACAGGGGATCAGCCCCAGCATTTT

D: NA
J: TRBJ2-2
V: TRBV3-1/TRBV3-2
size: NA
CDR3: CASSQFRGTGELFF
DNA: TGTGCCAGCAGCCAGTTTAGAGGGACCGGGGAGCTGTTTTTT

D: NA
J: TRBJ1-1
V: TRBV14
size: few
CDR3: CASSQSPRTEAFF
DNA: TGTGCCAGCAGCCAATCCCCTCGGACTGAAGCTTTCTTT

D: NA
J: TRBJ2-3
V: TRBV6-1
size: NA
CDR3: CASSERGGQTTDTQYF
DNA: TGTGCCAGCAGTGAAAGGGGGGGGCAGACCACAGATACGCAGTATTTT

D: TRBD1
J: TRBJ1-4
V: TRBV6-5
size: NA
CDR3: CASSLQTGWGEKLFF
DNA: TGTGCCAGCAGTCTCCAGACAGGGTGGGGGGAAAAACTGTTTTTT

D: NA
J: TRBJ2-1
V: TRBV21-1
size: once
CDR3: CASSKRPLANNYNEQFF
DNA: TGTGCCAGCAGCAAAAGGCCCCTAGCGAACAACTACAATGAGCAGTTCTTC

D: NA
J: TRBJ2-5
V: TRBV5-1
size: NA
CDR3: CASSLEGGAQETQYF
DNA: TGCGCCAGCAGCTTGGAAGGGGGTGCACAAGAGACCCAGTACTTC

D: NA
J: TRBJ1-1
V: TRBV4-1
size: few
CDR3: CASSQVNTAPNTEAFF
DNA: TGCGCCAGCAGCCAAGTTAATACAGCTCCGAACACTGAAGCTTTCTTT

D: TRBD2
J: TRBJ2-2
V: TRBV19
size: NA
CDR3: CAGRIAGTGELFF
DNA: TGTGCCGGTAGAATAGCGGGCACCGGGGAGCTGTTTTTT

D: NA
J: TRBJ2-1
V: TRBV28
size: NA
CDR3: CASSSPSGTGGGQFF
DNA: TGTGCCAGCAGCTCCCCAAGCGGAACCGGGGGAGGGCAGTTCTTC

D: TRBD1
J: TRBJ1-1
V: TRBV2
size: NA
CDR3: CARWDRETEAFF
DNA: TGTGCCAGATGGGACAGGGAAACTGAAGCTTTCTTT

D: NA
J: TRBJ1-1
V: TRBV7-2
size: NA
CDR3: CASSFQGMNTEAFF
DNA: TGTGCCAGCAGCTTCCAGGGAATGAACACTGAAGCTTTCTTT

D: NA
J: TRBJ2-7
V: TRBV6-5
size: NA
CDR3: CASSYSGGKGYEQYF
DNA: TGTGCCAGCAGTTACTCGGGCGGGAAGGGCTACGAGCAGTACTTC

D: TRBD1
J: TRBJ1-1
V: TRBV15
size: NA
CDR3: CATSRAGTGGEAFF
DNA: TGTGCCACCAGCAGAGCCGGGACAGGGGGGGAAGCTTTCTTT

D: NA
J: TRBJ2-1
V: TRBV5-1
size: NA
CDR3: CASGKEGSNYNEQFF
DNA: TGCGCCAGCGGGAAGGAGGGGAGTAACTACAATGAGCAGTTCTTC

D: TRBD1
J: TRBJ1-5
V: TRBV2
size: NA
CDR3: CASSERTGSNQPQHF
DNA: TGTGCCAGCAGTGAGAGGACAGGGAGCAATCAGCCCCAGCATTTT